Listed here are 27 T cell receptor beta chains from one sample, sequenced in a study of blood T cell repertoires in COVID-19. TCRdb's copy holds only in-frame clones and misses some; the assay was immunoSEQ multiplex PCR. The sample carries roughly 250,000 clones, 82% recorded once. What was sequenced was peripheral blood. The receptors come from a woman in her 70s with acute or convalescent COVID-19.

V is TRBV19 and J is TRBJ1-6; 9 bases agree with TRBD1. This CDR3 has 16 residues. The germline V gene encodes CDR1 LNHDA and CDR2 SQIVND (reference sequence). V gave up 5 bases and J gave up 7 bases; unmatched junction bases: 9. The CDR3 sequence: CASSRRTGALNSPLHF. DNA for the CDR3: TGTGCCAGTAGTCGCCGGACAGGGGCATTAAATTCACCCCTCCACTTT.

This chain uses TRBV15 with TRBJ1-4; the D is unclear. The CDR3 sequence is 20 residues long. CDR1 is LNHNV and CDR2 is YYDKDF in the germline V gene (reference sequence). The V gene lost 0 bases and the J gene lost 0 bases, with 20 bases spanning the gap. The CDR3 DNA is TGTGCCACCAGCAGAGATTATTTACGGGTGAGGGTTGCAACTAATGAAAAACTGTTTTTT. Translated: CATSRDYLRVRVATNEKLFF.

CDR3 protein: CASSQGPSSSYNSPLHF. In nucleotides, the CDR3 is TGCGCCAGCAGCCAAGGGCCCTCAAGCTCCTATAATTCACCCCTCCACTTT. V is TRBV4-3 and J is TRBJ1-6; D remains ambiguous. Germline values: CDR1 LGHNA, CDR2 YSLEER. Trimming took off 1 base at V and 0 bases at J, with 10 bases between the two ends. The CDR3 runs to 17 residues.

This clone was observed a few times. V gene TRBV7-9 combines with J gene TRBJ2-7; 10 positions agree with TRBD1. This CDR3 is 16 amino acids long. V gave up 4 bases and J gave up 3 bases; unmatched junction bases: 9. Germline CDR1 is SEHNR and CDR2 is FQNEAQ (reference sequence). CDR3 in DNA: TGTGCCAGCAGCTCCCCAACGGGACAGGGGAGCTACGAGCAGTACTTC. Translated: CASSSPTGQGSYEQYF.

The gene calls are TRBV9 and TRBJ2-1, with D uncertain. Per germline, CDR1 SGDLS and CDR2 YYNGEE. CDR3 length: 14 residues. V shed 0 bases and J shed 6 bases, with 10 bases lying between them. The CDR3 coding sequence is TGTGCCAGCAGCGTAGATAGTTTCGGCAATGAGCAGTTCTTC. Protein: CASSVDSFGNEQFF.

The rearrangement joins TRBV27 to TRBJ2-3; D is possibly TRBD2 (6 bases). V lost 6 bases to trimming and J lost 5 bases, with 15 bases between them. The V gene's germline CDR1 is MNHEY and CDR2 SMNVEV (reference sequence). The CDR3 totals 14 residues. The CDR3 DNA sequence: TGTGCCAGCAGCCCCGGGACTTTGGGAGATACGCAGTATTTT. Protein product: CASSPGTLGDTQYF.

V usage is TRBV7-2 and J usage is TRBJ2-7; 8 nucleotides agree with TRBD1. Losses at the gene ends were 3 bases for V and 4 bases for J; bases not matched to a gene: 14. This CDR3 is built from 17 residues. Germline V gene lookup returns CDR1 SGHTA and CDR2 FQGNSA. CDR3 protein: CASSFGSSGTGSYEQYF. CDR3 DNA sequence: TGTGCCAGCAGCTTTGGCTCGTCCGGGACAGGATCTTACGAGCAGTACTTC.

This sequence joins TRBV15 and TRBJ1-5, with a possible D match to TRBD1 (6 bases). Germline CDR1 reads LNHNV; CDR2 reads YYDKDF (reference sequence). The CDR3 contains 15 residues. Trimming removed 0 bases at V and 6 bases at J, with 12 bases between. The chain's CDR3 is CATSRDSTRGQPQHF. In DNA form, the CDR3 reads TGTGCCACCAGCAGAGATTCAACCAGGGGTCAGCCCCAGCATTTT.

This chain connects TRBV7-2 to TRBJ2-7; 11 bases are shared with TRBD1. J was trimmed by 3 bases and V by 5 bases; bases with no gene match: 6. This CDR3 spans 15 amino acids. CDR1 is SGHTA, CDR2 FQGNSA, per germline. CDR3 in DNA: TGTGCCAGCAGCCCCTCGGGACAGGGGGTCTACGAGCAGTACTTC. This sequence encodes CASSPSGQGVYEQYF.

V gene TRBV6-5 combines with J gene TRBJ1-2, with TRBD1 as a possible D gene (5 bases). The CDR3 sequence is 13 residues long. Trimming left V 2 bases short and J 8 bases short, with 12 bases between. The germline gives CDR1 MNHEY, CDR2 SVGAGI. CDR3 DNA sequence: TGTGCCAGCAGTTACGATTGGGGGGGAGGCTACACCTTC. This translates into CASSYDWGGGYTF.

The rearrangement links TRBV21-1 to TRBJ2-7; TRBD1 reflects the table's D call only, with no check against the DNA. TRBV21-1 is annotated as a pseudogene. The CDR3 consists of 14 residues. The CDR3 is CASPPRHGSYEQYF. CDR3 bases: TGTGCCAGCCCTCCGAGACATGGCTCCTACGAGCAGTACTTC.

This chain connects TRBV7-4 to TRBJ1-5; 8 bases align to TRBD1. J lost 0 bases, V lost 2 bases, and 3 bases had no gene match. The CDR3 covers 16 residues. Germline V gives CDR1 SGHVT, CDR2 SQSDAQ. The CDR3 sequence: CASSLRTGHSNQPQHF. The CDR3 DNA sequence: TGTGCCAGCAGCTTAAGGACAGGGCATAGCAATCAGCCCCAGCATTTT.

The gene calls are TRBV6-2 or TRBV6-3 and TRBJ2-5, with D perhaps TRBD1 (6 bases). Between the trimmed V and J ends, which lost 2 bases and 1 base, there was a span of 17 bases. This CDR3 spans 17 amino acids. Per the germline V gene, CDR1 is MNHEY and CDR2 is SVGEGT. The CDR3 bases are TGTGCCAGCAGTTACGGGACATTCCCCGTCGGCCAAGAGACCCAGTACTTC. This gives the protein CASSYGTFPVGQETQYF.

V usage is TRBV12-3 or TRBV12-4 and J usage is TRBJ2-7, with D uncertain. Between the trimmed V and J ends, which lost 8 bases and 3 bases, there was a span of 8 bases. This CDR3 has 11 residues. The CDR3 here is CASAADYEQYF. CDR3 DNA: TGTGCCAGCGCTGCAGACTACGAGCAGTACTTC.

V gene TRBV30 combines with J gene TRBJ2-3; 7 positions match TRBD2. Germline assignment: CDR1 GTSNPN and CDR2 SVGIG (reference sequence). The CDR3 extends over 14 amino acids. After removal of 1 base from V and 3 bases from J, the junction contained 4 bases not matched to a gene. CDR3 sequence reads: CAWSEQGGTDTQYF. The CDR3 coding sequence is TGTGCCTGGAGTGAGCAGGGAGGGACAGATACGCAGTATTTT. The full variable domain, rest sourced from reference TRBV30 and TRBJ2-3, is SQTIHQWPATLVQPVGSPLSLECTVEGTSNPNLYWYRQAAGRGLQLLFYSVGIGQISSEVPQNLSASRPQDRQFILSSKKLLLSDSGFYLCAWSEQGGTDTQYFGPGTRLTVL.

The V gene is TRBV9, the J gene TRBJ2-5, with TRBD2 matching 10 bases. From germline, CDR1 is SGDLS and CDR2 YYNGEE. The CDR3 covers 18 residues. V shed 1 base, J shed 2 bases, and the junction held 11 bases outside the gene matches. CDR3 DNA sequence: TGTGCCAGCAGCGTATTGCCTAGCGGGGGCGCAGGTCAAGAGACCCAGTACTTC. It specifies CASSVLPSGGAGQETQYF.

Here the CDR3 DNA reads TGTGCCAGCAGCTTGGAATCCGGGACAGGGGGGCCCTACGAGCAGTACTTC. This encodes CASSLESGTGGPYEQYF. The rearrangement joins TRBV5-8 to TRBJ2-7; 11 bases map to TRBD1. V lost 0 bases and J lost 2; bases outside the gene matches: 7. CDR1 is SGHTS and CDR2 is YDEGEE in the germline V gene. The length of the CDR3 is 17 residues. The whole variable domain, filled in from reference TRBV5-8 and TRBJ2-7, reads EAGVTQSPTHLIKTRGQQATLRCSPISGHTSVYWYQQALGLGLQFLLWYDEGEERNRGNFPPRFSGRQFPNYSSELNVNALELEDSALYLCASSLESGTGGPYEQYFGPGTRLTVT.

The chain employs TRBV3-1 (or the pseudogene TRBV3-2) and TRBJ1-1; no firm D call. The CDR3 is 13 amino acids. Trimming took off 1 base at V and 1 base at J, with 4 bases between the two ends. Germline V CDR1 and CDR2: LGHDT, YNNKEL (reference sequence). CDR3 protein: CASSQVANTEAFF. Written as DNA, the CDR3 is TGTGCCAGCAGCCAAGTAGCGAACACTGAAGCTTTCTTT.

The genes are TRBV19 and TRBJ2-2; perhaps TRBD2 as D (6 bases). Germline V gives CDR1 LNHDA, CDR2 SQIVND (reference sequence). Trimming took off 3 bases at V and 6 bases at J, with 20 bases between the two ends. This CDR3 is 17 amino acids long. The CDR3 sequence is CASSMVGGNLFSGELFF. The CDR3 DNA reads as TGTGCCAGTAGTATGGTAGGCGGGAATTTATTCTCCGGGGAGCTGTTTTTT.

This clone was recorded once. Other DNA sequences in this specimen translate into the identical CDR3. This sequence joins TRBV19 and TRBJ1-3; the D gene is possibly TRBD1 (6 bases). Germline-derived CDR1 and CDR2 are LNHDA and SQIVND (reference sequence). The CDR3 length is 14 residues. The V gene lost 6 bases and the J gene lost 0 bases, with 9 bases spanning the gap. CDR3 residues: CASSTGYSGNTIYF. In DNA form, the CDR3 reads TGTGCCAGTAGCACAGGGTACTCTGGAAACACCATATATTTT.

The rearrangement links TRBV2 to TRBJ1-3, with D perhaps TRBD1 (6 bases). Trimming took off 3 bases at V and 4 bases at J, with 16 bases between the two ends. This CDR3 comprises 16 residues. Germline CDR1 reads SNHLY; CDR2 reads FYNNEI. CDR3 loop: CASSDNRVYSGNTIYF. CDR3 nucleotide sequence: TGTGCCAGCAGTGATAACAGGGTATACTCCGGAAACACCATATATTTT.

The rearrangement uses TRBV7-8 and TRBJ1-3; D uncertain. Trimming took off 2 bases at V and 11 bases at J, with 13 bases between the two ends. This CDR3 is 13 amino acids long. Germline V lookup: CDR1 SGHVS, CDR2 FQNEAQ. CDR3 nucleotides: TGTGCCAGCAGCTTAAAATGGAGGGATCCCATATATTTT. Amino acids: CASSLKWRDPIYF.

This chain joins TRBV2 and TRBJ1-2, with D possibly being TRBD1 (6 bases). The germline gives CDR1 SNHLY, CDR2 FYNNEI. The CDR3 extends over 17 amino acids. Trimming pared 4 bases from V and 7 bases from J, leaving 25 bases between. The CDR3 DNA follows: TGTGCCAGCAGTGGTGGGGACACCCCGTCGGACCTATTTGGCTACACCTTC. Translating gives CASSGGDTPSDLFGYTF.

V and J are TRBV6-5 and TRBJ1-2, with D maybe TRBD1 (5 bases). Germline V gene sequence: CDR1 MNHEY, CDR2 SVGAGI. The V gene lost 7 bases and the J gene lost 3 bases, with 15 bases spanning the gap. The CDR3 runs to 14 residues. The CDR3 region has the DNA TGTGCCAGCATAGGAGGGGCCAATGACTATGGCTACACCTTC. Protein product: CASIGGANDYGYTF.

Concerning this clone: Other nucleotide sequences in the sample specify the same CDR3. This chain connects TRBV19 to TRBJ1-6, with TRBD1 matching 7 bases. Germline V lookup: CDR1 LNHDA, CDR2 SQIVND (reference sequence). Trimming at V came to 9 bases and at J to 7 bases, leaving 6 bases not matched to a gene. The CDR3 spans 13 residues. The CDR3 region has the DNA TGTGCCAGCACCGGGACAGTAAATTCACCCCTCCACTTT. Its protein is CASTGTVNSPLHF. The variable domain in full, completed from reference TRBV19 and TRBJ1-6, reads DGGITQSPKYLFRKEGQNVTLSCEQNLNHDAMYWYRQDPGQGLRLIYYSQIVNDFQKGDIAEGYSVSREKKESFPLTVTSAQKNPTAFYLCASTGTVNSPLHFGNGTRLTVT.

CDR3 DNA: TGTGCCAGCAGCTTAGCGTTGGGGGTGGAGGGGTTTTTT. It specifies CASSLALGVEGFF. The chain joins TRBV11-2 to TRBJ1-4; D possibly corresponds to TRBD1 (5 bases). The V end was cut by 1 base, the J end by 16 bases, with 16 bases between. The CDR3 sequence is 13 residues long. Germline assignment: CDR1 SGHAT and CDR2 FQNNGV. The variable domain in full, with the rest retrieved from reference TRBV11-2 and TRBJ1-4, is EAGVAQSPRYKIIEKRQSVAFWCNPISGHATLYWYQQILGQGPKLLIQFQNNGVVDDSQLPKDRFSAERLKGVDSTLKIQPAKLEDSAVYLCASSLALGVEGFFGSGTQLSVL.

CDR3 sequence (DNA): TGTGCCAGCAGCCAAGAGCGGATTGAAAGAAACACCATATATTTT. This sequence encodes CASSQERIERNTIYF. This chain uses TRBV3-1 (or the pseudogene TRBV3-2) with TRBJ1-3; D unresolved. The germline V and J ends were trimmed by 0 bases and 5 bases, with 11 bases remaining between them. This CDR3 spans 15 amino acids. The germline V gene encodes CDR1 LGHDT and CDR2 YNNKEL (reference sequence).